The rows below give T cell receptor beta chains drawn from one sample of a study of blood T cell repertoires in COVID-19. The method was immunoSEQ multiplex PCR; TCRdb's version includes in-frame clones alone and lacks a portion of them. The table has about 16,000 clones, over 75% seen once. Sequenced sample: peripheral blood. All receptors derive from a human donor with active COVID-19. The donor label of this sample is uncertain. Both conserved end residues are part of each CDR3. The D gene is left open where the match is weak. For some rows the clone size is stated as once, few or many, or as a class when expanded; others skip it.

cdr3_aa cdr3_nt cdr3_length j_call clone_size v_call d_call
CARGNTTSIEGAVTYNEQFF TGTGCCAGAGGGAATACAACGAGCATCGAGGGGGCCGTGACCTACAATGAGCAGTTCTTC 20 TRBJ2-1 . TRBV3-1/TRBV3-2 TRBD1
CASSEGPFGTPDF TGTGCCAGCAGTGAAGGACCCTTCGGGACTCCAGACTTC 13 TRBJ1-2 . TRBV6-1 .
CATSRDAGTWNGREQFF TGTGCCACCAGCAGAGATGCCGGGACTTGGAACGGGCGTGAGCAGTTCTTC 17 TRBJ2-1 . TRBV15 .
CASSLGDRAYQETQYF TGCGCCAGCAGCTTGGGGGACAGAGCCTACCAAGAGACCCAGTACTTC 16 TRBJ2-5 . TRBV5-1 TRBD1
CASSPRWDRGNADTQYF TGTGCCAGCAGCCCCAGGTGGGACAGGGGCAATGCAGATACGCAGTATTTT 17 TRBJ2-3 . TRBV7-9 TRBD1
CASTPTERRNSPLHF TGTGCCAGTACCCCGACAGAGAGAAGGAATTCACCCCTCCACTTT 15 TRBJ1-6 . TRBV19 .
CASTSFLGDQPQHF TGTGCCAGCACCTCATTCCTCGGGGATCAGCCCCAGCATTTT 14 TRBJ1-5 . TRBV7-9 .
CASTGRFGPSDSDTQYF TGTGCCAGCACCGGGCGGTTTGGACCTAGCGACTCAGATACGCAGTATTTT 17 TRBJ2-3 . TRBV25-1 .
CASSSGAGLDIQYF TGTGCCAGCAGCTCAGGGGCAGGGCTTGACATTCAGTACTTC 14 TRBJ2-4 . TRBV7-2 .
CASSLFSGTGGDEQYF TGCGCCAGCAGCCTCTTCTCCGGGACAGGGGGGGACGAGCAGTACTTC 16 TRBJ2-7 . TRBV5-1 TRBD1
CASRGARTYNEQFF TGTGCCAGCAGGGGGGCGCGTACCTACAATGAGCAGTTCTTC 14 TRBJ2-1 once TRBV5-6 .
CASSGPGFSSGANVLTF TGTGCCAGCAGTGGGCCCGGGTTTAGCTCTGGGGCCAACGTCCTGACTTTC 17 TRBJ2-6 . TRBV6-1 .